These 24 T cell receptor beta chains came from one sample sequenced in a study of tumor-infiltrating lymphocytes in primary liver carcinoma (dated by TCRdb to 2016 to 2017). TCRdb records Illumina HiSeq 2500 as the sequencer. Starting from approximately 460 ng total RNA, TCRbeta-specific cDNA was produced by reverse transcription with a constant-region primer and ProtoScript II reverse transcriptase. Construction of the TCRbeta libraries relied on three nested rounds of multiplex PCR, following a slightly modified ARM-PCR procedure. Multiplex TRBV1-TRBV30 forward primers and a Cbeta reverse primer were used in the first two PCR rounds, each of which was run for roughly 10 cycles. TCRdb reprocessed the public reads (quality trimming at Q25 with fastp, clone calling with MiXCR) and kept in-frame beta chains. Each CDR3 protein appears once, grouped with its most common genes and DNA. This sample has 90,000 to 150,000 distinct CDR3 sequences in its table, and less than 75% of those were observed once. Of the sample, 8% to 9% is held by the ten largest clones.

Total RNA and DNA were co-extracted without cell sorting from 20-30 mg of bulk tissue using the AllPrep DNA/RNA mini kit. Source material: tumor-adjacent normal liver tissue. These TCRs come from a woman between 55 and 75 years old with primary liver carcinoma and hepatitis B virus infection.

This clonotype was counted a few times. V is TRBV5-1 and J is TRBJ2-7; D may match TRBD1 or TRBD2 (5 bases each). The germline V gene encodes CDR1 SGHRS and CDR2 YFSETQ. V gave up 2 bases and J gave up 6 bases, with 12 bases separating them. The CDR3 contains 13 residues. Here the CDR3 reads CASSLLGEFEQYF. In DNA, the CDR3 is TGCGCCAGCAGCTTACTAGGGGAGTTCGAGCAGTACTTC.

V usage is TRBV29-1 and J usage is TRBJ1-4, with 8 bases fitting TRBD1. The CDR3 totals 13 residues. Germline lookup yields CDR1 SQVTM and CDR2 ANQGSEA. Trimming took 7 bases from V and 8 from J; bases not matched to a gene: 9. In nucleotides, the CDR3 is TGCAGCGGTATGACAGGGGATAACGAAAAACTGTTTTTT. Protein: CSGMTGDNEKLFF.

The chain is built from TRBV2 and TRBJ1-5, with TRBD1 identical over 7 bases. This CDR3 comprises 15 residues. V lost 2 bases, J lost 5 bases, and 6 bases stayed unmatched. Germline CDR1 reads SNHLY; CDR2 reads FYNNEI. CDR3 sequence reads: CASSERPQGDQPQHF. CDR3 DNA sequence: TGTGCCAGCAGTGAACGACCTCAGGGGGATCAGCCCCAGCATTTT.

Worth noting for this clonotype: At one boundary the junction diverges from the germline segment, which might be a read error. This sequence joins TRBV10-2 and TRBJ2-5, with D possibly being TRBD1 (6 bases). The CDR3 is 15 amino acids. CDR1 and CDR2 (germline): WSHSY, SAAADI. This chain's CDR3 is CASSEAGTGYETQHF. The CDR3 DNA follows: TGCGCCAGCAGTGAGGCAGGCACAGGGTATGAGACCCAGCACTTC.

V is TRBV11-2 and J is TRBJ2-7; the D is unclear. The CDR3 extends over 15 amino acids. V shed 7 bases and J shed 4 bases, with 20 bases lying between them. Germline loops: CDR1 SGHAT, CDR2 FQNNGV. The CDR3 reads CASNLPGSWFYEQYF. DNA of the CDR3: TGTGCCAGCAATCTCCCCGGGTCATGGTTTTACGAGCAGTACTTC.

In regard to this clonotype: At one end the junction does not follow the germline gene, possibly because of a read error. The chain links TRBV6-6 to TRBJ2-2, with TRBD1 matching over 7 bases. Looked up from germline, CDR1 is MNHNY and CDR2 is SVGAGI (reference sequence). This CDR3 comprises 16 residues. DNA for the CDR3: TGTGCCAGCAGTTACCCTAAGACAGGGCCGACCGGGGAACTGTTTTTT. This codes for CASSYPKTGPTGELFF.

The table lists this clonotype with a few counts. The chain has TRBV28 and TRBJ2-3; possibly TRBD1 or TRBD2 for D (6 bases each). The CDR3 loop spans 15 amino acids. CDR1 is MDHEN and CDR2 is SYDVKM in the germline V gene. V gave up 7 bases and J gave up 0 bases, with 14 bases separating them. The CDR3, as DNA: TGTGCCAGCATTGTGGGCGGGACAAGCACAGATACGCAGTATTTT. Residues: CASIVGGTSTDTQYF.

This clonotype was seen many times. The chain joins TRBV4-1 to TRBJ2-3; 11 bases align to TRBD2. The CDR3 totals 20 residues. Germline lookup yields CDR1 MGHRA and CDR2 YSYEKL. V shed 3 bases, J shed 0 bases, and the junction held 14 bases outside the gene matches. The CDR3 protein is CASSQGVSGRARKSTDTQYF. The CDR3 DNA is TGCGCCAGCAGCCAGGGAGTTAGCGGGAGGGCCCGGAAGAGCACAGATACGCAGTATTTT.

The sample holds many counts of this clonotype. The chain joins TRBV28 to TRBJ2-1; TRBD2 aligns across 9 bases. The CDR3 has 16 residues. Germline V gives CDR1 MDHEN, CDR2 SYDVKM. Trimming removed 1 base from V and 4 bases from J; junction bases left unmatched: 5. The CDR3 sequence is CASSLSAGGFYNEQFF. The CDR3 bases are TGTGCCAGCAGTTTATCAGCGGGAGGCTTTTACAATGAGCAGTTCTTC.

V is TRBV7-3 and J is TRBJ2-3, with D unresolved. CDR1 is SGHTA, CDR2 FQGTGA, per germline. The CDR3 sequence is 12 residues long. Trimming removed 2 bases from V and 4 bases from J, with 4 bases in between. The CDR3 reads CASSLGPDTQYF. In nucleotides, the CDR3 is TGTGCCAGCAGCTTAGGCCCAGATACGCAGTATTTT. Combining the CDR3 with reference TRBV7-3 and TRBJ2-3 gives the whole variable domain GAGVSQTPSNKVTEKGKYVELRCDPISGHTALYWYRQSLGQGPEFLIYFQGTGAADDSGLPNDRFFAVRPEGSVSTLKIQRTERGDSAVYLCASSLGPDTQYFGPGTRLTVL.

On this clonotype: A single base separates this from a much larger clone, so it may be a read error. The chain combines TRBV6-2 or TRBV6-3 with TRBJ2-4; 10 bases align to TRBD2. Germline trimming cut 2 bases from V and 1 base from J; bases unmatched to any gene: 11. The V gene's germline CDR1 is MNHEY and CDR2 SVGEGT. This CDR3 is built from 19 residues. The CDR3, as DNA: TGTGCCAGCAGTTACGTACCTAGCGGGAGAATTGTGGCCAAAAACATTCAGTACTTC. It translates to CASSYVPSGRIVAKNIQYF.

This clonotype was picked up one time. Its ends do not fully match the called genes, so a read error is possible. The V and J genes are TRBV5-1 and TRBJ1-1, with a weak D call TRBD1 (5 bases). The CDR3 runs 16 residues. The germline V gene has CDR1 SGHRS and CDR2 YFSETQ. CDR3 residues: CAGSSRSQGQNTEAFF. Written as DNA, the CDR3 is TGCGCCGGCAGCTCGAGGAGCCAGGGCCAGAACACTGAAGCTTTCTTT.

Turning to this clonotype: At one end the junction does not follow the germline gene, possibly because of a read error. The chain joins TRBV29-1 to TRBJ2-6, with no clear D. Germline assignment: CDR1 SQVTM and CDR2 ANQGSEA. The CDR3 runs to 16 residues. Here the CDR3 reads CSVEWQTSSGVNVLTF. The DNA for the CDR3 is TGCAGCGTTGAATGGCAGACCAGTTCTGGGGTCAACGTCCTGACTTTC.

As for this clonotype: Germline and junction disagree at one end, which may indicate a read error. V usage is TRBV12-3 or TRBV12-4 and J usage is TRBJ2-5; D not resolved. The CDR3 length is 14 residues. The CDR3 loop reads CAGSLMGCRETQYF. The CDR3, as DNA: TGTGCCGGCAGTTTGATGGGGTGCCGGGAGACCCAGTACTTC.

This clonotype showed up many times. The chain carries TRBV5-1 and TRBJ2-5, with 8 bases aligning to TRBD1. V gave up 3 bases and J gave up 7 bases; unmatched junction bases: 5. The CDR3 totals 13 residues. Per the germline V gene, CDR1 is SGHRS and CDR2 is YFSETQ. This CDR3 reads CASSWGTGLTQYF. For the CDR3, the DNA is TGCGCCAGCAGCTGGGGGACAGGACTGACCCAGTACTTC.

Regarding this clonotype: This may come from a read error, since a much larger clone is one base off. The rearrangement links TRBV5-1 to TRBJ2-7; 10 bases match TRBD2. Germline CDR1 reads SGHRS; CDR2 reads YFSETQ. The junction had 12 bases not matched to a gene; V was cut back by 7 bases and J by 5 bases. CDR3 length equals 15 residues. CDR3 in DNA: TGCGCCAGCCGTCGAGGGACTAGCGAGAACAACGAGCAGTACTTC. Residues: CASRRGTSENNEQYF.

The gene calls are TRBV14 and TRBJ2-7; possible D gene TRBD2, 6 bases. Germline V gene lookup returns CDR1 SGHDN and CDR2 FVKESK. V lost 8 bases, J lost 7 bases, and 30 bases lay in between. CDR3 length: 17 amino acids. The CDR3 bases are TGTGCCAGCGGCCTACGTTTTCGGACTGGCGGGACCGATGAGCAGTACTTC. It yields the protein CASGLRFRTGGTDEQYF.

The table lists this clonotype with many counts. Here the CDR3 reads CSVQGPDEKLFF. In DNA form, the CDR3 reads TGCAGCGTACAGGGCCCGGATGAAAAACTGTTTTTT. This chain connects TRBV29-1 to TRBJ1-4; D possibly corresponds to TRBD1 (6 bases). V gave up 6 bases and J gave up 6 bases, with 11 bases separating them. This CDR3 has 12 residues. Germline assignment: CDR1 SQVTM and CDR2 ANQGSEA.

Turning to this clonotype: One junction end disagrees with the germline gene, perhaps due to a read error. The V and J genes are TRBV6-5 and TRBJ2-7, with TRBD1 matching 7 bases. The CDR3 is 13 residues long. Germline V lookup: CDR1 MNHEY, CDR2 SVGAGI. The CDR3 DNA reads as TGTGCCAGCCGAACAGGGGCCGCATACGTGCAGTACTTC. Protein product: CASRTGAAYVQYF.

The V gene is TRBV5-6, the J gene TRBJ2-7; TRBD1 or TRBD2 may be the D gene (5 bases each). Germline CDR1 is SGHDT and CDR2 is YYEEEE. Trimming stripped 7 bases from V and 7 bases from J, with 15 bases between. The CDR3 consists of 12 residues. CDR3 region: CASCEGTGEQYF. The CDR3 coding sequence is TGTGCCAGCTGCGAGGGGACGGGTGAGCAGTACTTC. Full variable domain (missing parts from reference TRBV5-6 and TRBJ2-7): DAGVTQSPTHLIKTRGQQVTLRCSPKSGHDTVSWYQQALGQGPQFIFQYYEEEERQRGNFPDRFSGHQFPNYSSELNVNALLLGDSALYLCASCEGTGEQYFGPGTRLTVT.

This clonotype was observed at least ten times. This may come from a read error, since a much larger clone is one base off. V gene TRBV6-1 combines with J gene TRBJ2-7; 9 bases align to TRBD1. The CDR3 extends over 14 amino acids. From germline, CDR1 is MNHNS and CDR2 SASEGT. The CDR3 nucleotides read TGTGCCAGCAGCCGGACAGGGGAGATCTACGGGCAGTACTTC. Translation: CASSRTGEIYGQYF.

This clonotype was recorded at least ten times. The chain couples TRBV28 to TRBJ1-4; a weak D match, TRBD1 (5 bases). The CDR3 extends over 15 amino acids. V was trimmed by 7 bases and J by 0 bases, leaving 12 bases between them. Germline CDR1 reads MDHEN; CDR2 reads SYDVKM. The CDR3 is CASNGGGSTNEKLFF. CDR3 coding DNA: TGTGCCAGCAATGGGGGGGGTTCAACTAATGAAAAACTGTTTTTT. The whole variable domain, filled in from reference TRBV28 and TRBJ1-4, reads DVKVTQSSRYLVKRTGEKVFLECVQDMDHENMFWYRQDPGLGLRLIYFSYDVKMKEKGDIPEGYSVSREKKERFSLILESASTNQTSMYLCASNGGGSTNEKLFFGSGTQLSVL.

With regard to this clonotype: Without the conserved terminal phenylalanine or tryptophan, this CDR3 likely stems from a read error. The CDR3 reads CACRPSLDTGGLFS. The CDR3, as DNA: TGTGCCTGCAGACCGAGCCTTGACACCGGGGGGCTGTTTTCT. V gene TRBV11-1 combines with J gene TRBJ2-2; TRBD2 might be the D (6 bases). This CDR3 spans 14 amino acids. In germline, CDR1 is SGHAT, CDR2 FQDESV (reference sequence).

About this clonotype itself: One junction end disagrees with the germline gene, perhaps due to a read error. The V gene is TRBV29-1, the J gene TRBJ1-2, with 9 bases fitting TRBD1. Germline CDR1 is SQVTM and CDR2 is ANQGSEA. This CDR3 is 18 amino acids long. The CDR3 region has the DNA TGCAGCGTGGAACTAACCCCGGGACAGGGACCCACTAACTATGGCTACATCTTC. It codes for CSVELTPGQGPTNYGYIF.